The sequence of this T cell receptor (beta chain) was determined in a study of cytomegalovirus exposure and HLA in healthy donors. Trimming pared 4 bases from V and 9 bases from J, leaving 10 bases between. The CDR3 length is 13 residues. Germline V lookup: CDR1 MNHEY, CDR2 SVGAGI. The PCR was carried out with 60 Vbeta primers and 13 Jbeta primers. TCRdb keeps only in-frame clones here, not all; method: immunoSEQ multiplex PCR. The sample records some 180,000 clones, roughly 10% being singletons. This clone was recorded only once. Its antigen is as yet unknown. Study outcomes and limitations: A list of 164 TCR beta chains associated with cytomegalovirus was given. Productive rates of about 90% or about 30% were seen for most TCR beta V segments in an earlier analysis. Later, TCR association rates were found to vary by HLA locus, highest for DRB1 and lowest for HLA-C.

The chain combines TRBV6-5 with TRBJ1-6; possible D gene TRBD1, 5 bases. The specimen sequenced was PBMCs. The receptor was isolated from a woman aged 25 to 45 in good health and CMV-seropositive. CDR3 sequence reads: CASSWQGGSPLHF. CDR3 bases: TGTGCCAGCAGTTGGCAGGGTGGTTCACCCCTCCACTTT.